The 8 T cell receptor beta chains below come from one sample, sequenced in a study of T cells in women clearing cervical HPV infection. This table comes from immunoSEQ multiplex PCR, and its TCRdb copy is limited to in-frame clones, with some not included. The listing contains tens of thousands of clones. Sample: blood buffy coat. The receptors come from a woman aged 18 to 75 with a cervical HPV16 infection that either progressed to CIN3+ or cleared (not recorded which).

Comment on this clone: The missing CDR3 end, 3 residues past where the read stops, is filled in from the germline J gene. The chain links TRBV7-2 to TRBJ2-3; D is ambiguous. The germline V and J ends were trimmed by 5 bases and 6 bases, with 9 bases remaining between them. The CDR3 covers 12 residues. CDR1 and CDR2 (germline): SGHTA, FQGNSA. The CDR3 bases that were read are TGTGCCAGCAGCCCCCGGCGGGATACG. Residues: CASSPRRDT. The full CDR3 protein reads CASSPRRDTQYF.

Regarding this clone: Read data end 3 residues before the CDR3 end; the end is taken from the germline J gene. This chain links TRBV29-1 with TRBJ2-3, with 12 nucleotides matching TRBD1. The CDR3 loop spans 15 amino acids. In germline, CDR1 is SQVTM, CDR2 ANQGSEA. With V trimmed by 0 bases and J by 7 bases, 5 bases remained unmatched. The sequenced CDR3 bases are TGCAGCGTTGAAGACGGGACAGGGGGCGGATATACG. It encodes CSVEDGTGGGYT. The full CDR3 is CSVEDGTGGGYTQYF.

About this clone itself: The CDR3 extends 3 residues past the end of the read, so its final part is completed from the germline J gene. This sequence joins TRBV10-1 and TRBJ2-1; tentative D call: TRBD2 (6 bases). The CDR3 loop spans 15 amino acids. V lost 5 bases to trimming and J lost 0 bases, with 11 bases between them. Germline loops: CDR1 WNHNN, CDR2 SYGVQD (reference sequence). The CDR3 spells CASSSTGGSYNEQFF. The sequenced CDR3 bases are TGCGCCAGCAGTTCCACCGGGGGCTCCTACAATGAG.

Comments on this clone: The read ends 3 residues shy of where the CDR3 ends; the end is completed using the germline J gene. The chain links TRBV2 to TRBJ1-5; 9 bases map to TRBD1. Germline trimming cut 4 bases from V and 3 bases from J; bases unmatched to any gene: 10. Germline assignment: CDR1 SNHLY and CDR2 FYNNEI. The CDR3 is 17 residues long. The covered CDR3 bases are TGTGCCAGCAGTGTTTTTGGGACAGGGAGGGACAATCAGCCC. It yields the protein CASSVFGTGRDNQP. The CDR3 reads in full as CASSVFGTGRDNQPQHF.

Remarks on this clone: The read ends 3 residues shy of where the CDR3 ends; the end is completed using the germline J gene. The chain combines TRBV29-1 with TRBJ1-2; the D gene is possibly TRBD1 (5 bases). The CDR3 spans 13 residues. Germline loops: CDR1 SQVTM, CDR2 ANQGSEA. V was cut by 6 bases and J by 0 bases, with 11 bases left in between. Incomplete CDR3 DNA: TGCAGCGTGGAAATGGACACTAACTATGGC. This gives the protein CSVEMDTNYG. The whole CDR3 region reads CSVEMDTNYGYTF. The full variable domain, with the rest looked up from reference TRBV29-1 and TRBJ1-2, is SAVISQKPSRDICQRGTSLTIQCQVDSQVTMMFWYRQQPGQSLTLIATANQGSEATYESGFVIDKFPISRPNLTFSTLTVSNMSPEDSSIYLCSVEMDTNYGYTFGSGTRLTVV.

A note on this clone: The sequence runs out 3 residues before the end of the CDR3; the remainder is reconstructed from the germline J gene. The chain links TRBV7-2 to TRBJ2-5; D call uncertain. Trimming cost V 2 bases and J 1 base, with 5 bases left between them. Germline V gene lookup returns CDR1 SGHTA and CDR2 FQGNSA. The CDR3 totals 13 residues. Here the CDR3 reads CASSLRFQETQYF. The sequenced CDR3 bases are TGTGCCAGCAGCTTAAGGTTCCAAGAGACC.

Concerning this clone itself: The DNA ends 3 residues before the CDR3 does, and the rest of the CDR3 is filled in from the germline J gene. The chain has TRBV7-9 and TRBJ2-5; perhaps TRBD1 as D (5 bases). The V end lost 5 bases, the J end lost 1 base, and 8 bases lay between the germline ends. The CDR3 spans 13 residues. Looked up from germline, CDR1 is SEHNR and CDR2 is FQNEAQ (reference sequence). CDR3 DNA, as far as it was read: TGTGCCAGCAGCCCTGACAGCCAAGAGACC. This encodes CASSPDSQET. The entire CDR3 reads CASSPDSQETQYF.

Concerning this clone: The sequenced fragment ends 3 residues before the CDR3 boundary, so the rest is inferred from the germline J gene. The V and J genes are TRBV28 and TRBJ1-6; TRBD1 matches at 7 bases. V trimming: 5 bases; J trimming: 9 bases; junction bases outside the gene matches: 13. CDR1 and CDR2 (germline): MDHEN, SYDVKM. This CDR3 spans 16 amino acids. The CDR3 sequence is CASSPPTGLDSSPLHF. The CDR3 bases that were read are TGTGCCAGCAGTCCCCCGACAGGGTTGGATAGTTCACCC.